This T cell receptor beta chain is drawn from a study of cytomegalovirus exposure and HLA in healthy donors. Broader study findings: A later analysis reportedly identified an Asian-associated ancestry cluster as carrying fewer N-insertions than the approximately 710-donor mean.

The PCR made use of 60 Vbeta and 13 Jbeta primers. Clones were sequenced by immunoSEQ multiplex PCR, and TCRdb holds only the in-frame ones, with some missing. The table shows around 170,000 clones, with roughly 80% occurring only once. Deletions cut 4 bases from V and 0 bases from J, with 14 bases between. Germline V gene lookup returns CDR1 SGHRS and CDR2 YFSETQ. CDR3 length equals 15 residues. Remarks on this clone: Its antigen is unknown.

The sequence was collected from a man in his forties or fifties in good health and CMV-seronegative. The rearrangement uses TRBV5-1 and TRBJ2-7, with D maybe TRBD1 (6 bases). The specimen was PBMCs. As DNA, the CDR3 is TGCGCCAGCAGCCCCTCGGACAGCATCTCCTACGAGCAGTACTTC. Its protein is CASSPSDSISYEQYF.